This T cell receptor (beta chain) originates from a study of T cells in Graves' hyperthyroidism and ophthalmopathy. Amplified TCR beta CDR3 regions came from RNA transcripts. Initially, a first-round RT-PCR of the TCR CDR3 employed the HTBI primer set. TCRdb used MiXCR to reprocess the multiplex PCR reads, holding one entry per CDR3 protein. The sample lists hundreds of thousands of distinct CDR3 sequences; about 16% were seen once. This clonotype has a count of ten or more. What it binds is not known. Regarding the study as a whole: The model forecast ophthalmopathy, anticipating it by a median roughly 6.5 months before onset.

The receptor was derived from a woman between 18 and 29 years old with Graves' ophthalmopathy. Sequenced: blood.

CDR3 coding DNA: TGCGCCAGCAGCTCGGGGACACCCGACGCGGGCACTGAAGCTTTCTTT. Its protein product is CASSSGTPDAGTEAFF. The chain is built from TRBV5-1 and TRBJ1-1, with D maybe TRBD1 (6 bases). Germline V gene sequence: CDR1 SGHRS, CDR2 YFSETQ. V lost 3 bases to trimming and J lost 4 bases, with 19 bases between them. The length of the CDR3 is 16 residues.